This T cell receptor beta chain was sequenced for a study of T cells in Graves' hyperthyroidism and ophthalmopathy. Overall study findings and caveats: Clonotypes that were expanded in thyroid above 0.001 mostly appeared in blood too. Median prediction lead before ophthalmopathy onset was about 6.3 months with the model.

The source material, RNA transcripts, was used to amplify TCR beta CDR3 regions. TCR CDR3 underwent first-round RT-PCR with the HTBI primer set. Using its own MiXCR run on the multiplex PCR reads, TCRdb lists one record per CDR3 protein. Of 300,000 to 400,000 distinct CDR3 sequences listed, around 20% were seen once; the top ten hold roughly 52%. The CDR3 runs 15 residues. The V end lost 1 base, the J end lost 0 bases, and 11 bases lay between the germline ends. CDR1 and CDR2 (germline): SGHRS, YFSETQ. It was considered stable Graves' hyperthyroidism when ophthalmopathy did not progress within 18 months. Uncontrolled infections, other autoimmune diseases, pregnancy or lactation led to exclusion of patients. This clonotype has at least ten counts. Its antigen is still unknown.

The sequencing sample was made of blood. The V gene is TRBV5-1, the J gene TRBJ2-7; possible D gene TRBD2, 6 bases. The receptor's source is a woman aged 45 to 65 with Graves' hyperthyroidism. The CDR3 nucleotides read TGCGCCAGCAGCTTGTGGGCGGGGAGCTCCTACGAGCAGTACTTC. The encoded protein is CASSLWAGSSYEQYF.